Given below is one T cell receptor (beta chain) in context. This entry is derived from a study of blood T cell repertoires in COVID-19. The ends lost 0 bases at V and 6 bases at J; junction bases unmatched: 12. Germline loops: CDR1 SGHDT, CDR2 YYEEEE. There are 16 residues in the CDR3. Sequenced by immunoSEQ multiplex PCR; TCRdb stores in-frame clones only, minus some. The sample lists 90,000 to 150,000 clones, about 85% occurring once. This sequence joins TRBV5-6 and TRBJ2-7; 7 bases are a match to TRBD2. The sequence derives from a man aged 60-69 years with acute or convalescent COVID-19. The sample comprised peripheral blood. The CDR3 region has the DNA TGTGCCAGCAGCTTGGGGAAGCGGGGCCCTCCCCGCGAGCAGTACTTC. It codes for CASSLGKRGPPREQYF.